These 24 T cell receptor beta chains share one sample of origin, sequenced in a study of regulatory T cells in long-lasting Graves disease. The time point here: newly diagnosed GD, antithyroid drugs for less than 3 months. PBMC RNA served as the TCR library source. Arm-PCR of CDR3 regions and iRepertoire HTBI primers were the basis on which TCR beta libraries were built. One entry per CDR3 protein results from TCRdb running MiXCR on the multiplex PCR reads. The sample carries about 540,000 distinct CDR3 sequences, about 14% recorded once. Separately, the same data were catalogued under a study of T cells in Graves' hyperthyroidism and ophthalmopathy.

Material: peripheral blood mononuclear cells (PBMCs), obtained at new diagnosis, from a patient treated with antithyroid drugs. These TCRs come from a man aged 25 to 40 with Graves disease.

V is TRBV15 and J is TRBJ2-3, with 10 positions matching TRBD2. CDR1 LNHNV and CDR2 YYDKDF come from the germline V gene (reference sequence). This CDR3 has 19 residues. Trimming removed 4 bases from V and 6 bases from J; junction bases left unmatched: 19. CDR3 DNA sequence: TGTGCCACCAGCACACTAATCGGAGGCCTAGCGGGAGTCGGGGATACGCAGTATTTT. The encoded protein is CATSTLIGGLAGVGDTQYF.

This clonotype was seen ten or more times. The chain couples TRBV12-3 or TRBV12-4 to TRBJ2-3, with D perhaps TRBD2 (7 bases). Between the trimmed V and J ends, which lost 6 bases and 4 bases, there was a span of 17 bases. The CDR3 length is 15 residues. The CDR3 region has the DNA TGTGCCAGCAGGGCCCGGGCGGGGGCAGCAGATACGCAGTATTTT. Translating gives CASRARAGAADTQYF.

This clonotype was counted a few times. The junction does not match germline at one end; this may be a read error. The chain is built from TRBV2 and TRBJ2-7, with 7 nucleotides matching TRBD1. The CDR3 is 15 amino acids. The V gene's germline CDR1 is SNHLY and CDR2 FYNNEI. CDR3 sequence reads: CASRAQDRSSYEQHF. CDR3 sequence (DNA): TGTGCCAGCAGGGCCCAGGACAGGAGCTCCTACGAGCAGCACTTC.

CDR3 sequence (DNA): TGTGCCAGCAGCCCACCAACGGCTGGAACGTTCTTC. The encoded protein is CASSPPTAGTFF. V and J are TRBV7-9 and TRBJ2-1, with unresolved D. This CDR3 has 12 residues. The V end was cut by 5 bases, the J end by 15 bases, with 17 bases between. CDR1 and CDR2 from the germline V gene are SEHNR and FQNEAQ (reference sequence).

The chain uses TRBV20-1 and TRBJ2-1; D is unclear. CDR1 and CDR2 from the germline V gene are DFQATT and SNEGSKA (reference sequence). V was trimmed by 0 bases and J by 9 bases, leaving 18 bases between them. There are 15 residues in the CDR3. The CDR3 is CSARDPASGHGEQFF. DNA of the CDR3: TGCAGTGCTAGAGATCCGGCCTCTGGGCACGGTGAGCAGTTCTTC.

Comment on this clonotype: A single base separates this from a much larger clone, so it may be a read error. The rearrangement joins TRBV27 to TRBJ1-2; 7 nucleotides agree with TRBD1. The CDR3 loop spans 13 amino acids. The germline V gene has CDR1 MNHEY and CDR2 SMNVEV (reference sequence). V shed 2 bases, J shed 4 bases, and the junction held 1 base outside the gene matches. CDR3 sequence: CASSLRDSYGYTF. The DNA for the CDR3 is TGTGCCAGCAGTTTAAGGGACAGCTATGGCTACACCTTC.

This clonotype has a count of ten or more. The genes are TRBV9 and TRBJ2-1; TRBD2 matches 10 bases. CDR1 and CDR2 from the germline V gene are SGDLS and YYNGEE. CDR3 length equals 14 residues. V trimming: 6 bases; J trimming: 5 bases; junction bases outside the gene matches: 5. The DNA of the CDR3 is TGTGCCAGCACCAATAGCGGGAGGCACAATGAGCAGTTCTTC. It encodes CASTNSGRHNEQFF.

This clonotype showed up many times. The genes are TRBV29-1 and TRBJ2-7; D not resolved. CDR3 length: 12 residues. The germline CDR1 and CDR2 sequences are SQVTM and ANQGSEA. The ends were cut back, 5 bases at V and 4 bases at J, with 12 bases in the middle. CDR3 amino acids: CSVRAVGYEQYF. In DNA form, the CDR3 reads TGCAGCGTTAGGGCTGTAGGATACGAGCAGTACTTC.

The CDR3, as DNA: TGTGCCTGGAGTGACTACCTAGGGGGCTCTGCCTACACCTTC. Translation gives CAWSDYLGGSAYTF. The chain combines TRBV30 with TRBJ1-2, with 7 positions matching TRBD1. With 1 base clipped from V and 10 bases from J, the junction kept 12 bases outside the gene matches. The length of the CDR3 is 14 residues. CDR1 is GTSNPN and CDR2 is SVGIG in the germline V gene (reference sequence).

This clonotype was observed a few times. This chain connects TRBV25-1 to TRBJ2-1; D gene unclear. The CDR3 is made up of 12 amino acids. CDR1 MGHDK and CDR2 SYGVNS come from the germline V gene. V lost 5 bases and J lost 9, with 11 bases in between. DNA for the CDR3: TGTGCCAGCAGTTCTCTAGGCAGTGAGCAGTTCTTC. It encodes CASSSLGSEQFF.

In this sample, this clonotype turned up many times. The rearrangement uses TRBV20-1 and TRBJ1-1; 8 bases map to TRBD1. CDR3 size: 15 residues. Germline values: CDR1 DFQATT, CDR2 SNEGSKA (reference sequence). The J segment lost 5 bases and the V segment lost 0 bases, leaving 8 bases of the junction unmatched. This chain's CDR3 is CSARDRGRVGTEAFF. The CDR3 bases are TGCAGTGCTAGAGACAGGGGGCGGGTGGGGACTGAAGCTTTCTTT.

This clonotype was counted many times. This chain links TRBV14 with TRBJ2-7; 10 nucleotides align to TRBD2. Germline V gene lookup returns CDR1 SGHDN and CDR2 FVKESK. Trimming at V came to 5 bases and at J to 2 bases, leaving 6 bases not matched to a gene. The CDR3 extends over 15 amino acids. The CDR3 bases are TGTGCCAGCAGCGCCCAGCGGGGGGGCACCTACGAGCAGTACTTC. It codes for CASSAQRGGTYEQYF.

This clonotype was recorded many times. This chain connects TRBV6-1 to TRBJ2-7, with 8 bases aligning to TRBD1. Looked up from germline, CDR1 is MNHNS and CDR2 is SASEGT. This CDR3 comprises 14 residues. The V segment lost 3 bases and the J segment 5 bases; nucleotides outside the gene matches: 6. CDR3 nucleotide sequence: TGTGCCAGCAGTGAGCTGGGCAGGGGGCACGAGCAGTACTTC. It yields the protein CASSELGRGHEQYF.

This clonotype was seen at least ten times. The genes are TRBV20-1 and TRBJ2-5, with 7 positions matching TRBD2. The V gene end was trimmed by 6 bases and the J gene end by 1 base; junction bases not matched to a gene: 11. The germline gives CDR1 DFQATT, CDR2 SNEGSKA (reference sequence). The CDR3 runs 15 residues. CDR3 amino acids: CSASTSGAAQETQYF. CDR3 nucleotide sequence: TGCAGTGCGTCAACGAGCGGGGCGGCCCAAGAGACCCAGTACTTC.

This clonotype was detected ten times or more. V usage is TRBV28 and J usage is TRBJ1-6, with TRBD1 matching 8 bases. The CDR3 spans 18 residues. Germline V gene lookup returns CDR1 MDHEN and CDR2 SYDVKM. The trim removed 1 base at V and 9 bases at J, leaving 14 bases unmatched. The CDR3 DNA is TGTGCCAGCAGTTTATCTTACTTGACAGGGGACCAAAGTTCACCCCTCCACTTT. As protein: CASSLSYLTGDQSSPLHF.

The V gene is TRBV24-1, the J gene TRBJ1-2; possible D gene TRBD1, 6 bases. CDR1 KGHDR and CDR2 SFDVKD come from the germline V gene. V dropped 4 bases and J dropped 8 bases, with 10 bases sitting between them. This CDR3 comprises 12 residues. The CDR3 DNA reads TGTGCCACCAGTGACCCAGGGGTCGGCTACACCTTC. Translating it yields CATSDPGVGYTF.

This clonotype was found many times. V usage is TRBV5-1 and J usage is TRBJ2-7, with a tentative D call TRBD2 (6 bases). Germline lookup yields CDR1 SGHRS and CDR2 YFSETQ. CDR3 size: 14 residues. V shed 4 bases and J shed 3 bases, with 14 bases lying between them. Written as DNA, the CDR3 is TGCGCCAGCAGCCCCGGGACTCTAAACTACGAGCAGTACTTC. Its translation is CASSPGTLNYEQYF.

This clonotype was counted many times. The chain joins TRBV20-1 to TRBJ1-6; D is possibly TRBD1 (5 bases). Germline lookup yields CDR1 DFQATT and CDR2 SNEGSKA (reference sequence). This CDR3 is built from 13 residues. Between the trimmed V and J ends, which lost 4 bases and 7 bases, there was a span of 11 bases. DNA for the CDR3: TGCAGTGCTATTTGGGGCGGGAATTCACCCCTCCACTTT. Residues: CSAIWGGNSPLHF.

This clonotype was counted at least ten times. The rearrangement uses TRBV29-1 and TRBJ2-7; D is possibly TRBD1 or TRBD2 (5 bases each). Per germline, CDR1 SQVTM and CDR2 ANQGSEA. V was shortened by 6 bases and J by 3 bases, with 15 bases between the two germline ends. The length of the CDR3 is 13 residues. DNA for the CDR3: TGCAGCGTGGGGGTATCGTTGGGCTACGAGCAGTACTTC. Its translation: CSVGVSLGYEQYF.

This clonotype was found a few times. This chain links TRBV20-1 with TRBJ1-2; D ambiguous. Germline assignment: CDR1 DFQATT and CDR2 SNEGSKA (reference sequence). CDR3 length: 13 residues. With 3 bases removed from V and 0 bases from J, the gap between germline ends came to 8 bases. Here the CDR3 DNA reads TGCAGTGCTAGCGCGGTTACTAACTATGGCTACACCTTC. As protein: CSASAVTNYGYTF.

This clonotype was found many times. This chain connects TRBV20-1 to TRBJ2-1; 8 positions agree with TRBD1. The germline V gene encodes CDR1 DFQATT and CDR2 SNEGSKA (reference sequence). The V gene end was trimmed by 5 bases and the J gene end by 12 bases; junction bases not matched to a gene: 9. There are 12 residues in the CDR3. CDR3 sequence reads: CSAWGVTGVQFF. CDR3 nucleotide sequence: TGCAGTGCTTGGGGTGTGACAGGGGTGCAGTTCTTC.

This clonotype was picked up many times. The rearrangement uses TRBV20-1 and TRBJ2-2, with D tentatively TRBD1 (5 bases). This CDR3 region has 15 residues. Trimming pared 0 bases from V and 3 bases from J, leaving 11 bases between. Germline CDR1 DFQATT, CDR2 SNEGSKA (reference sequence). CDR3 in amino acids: CSARDPGQDTGELFF. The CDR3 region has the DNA TGCAGTGCTAGAGATCCAGGGCAGGACACCGGGGAGCTGTTTTTT.

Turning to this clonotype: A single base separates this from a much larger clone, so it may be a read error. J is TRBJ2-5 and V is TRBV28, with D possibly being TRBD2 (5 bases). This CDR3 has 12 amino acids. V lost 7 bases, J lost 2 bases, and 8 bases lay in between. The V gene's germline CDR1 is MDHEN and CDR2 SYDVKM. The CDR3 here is CASKTTQETQYF. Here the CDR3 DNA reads TGTGCCAGCAAGACTACTCAAGAGACCCAGTACTTC.

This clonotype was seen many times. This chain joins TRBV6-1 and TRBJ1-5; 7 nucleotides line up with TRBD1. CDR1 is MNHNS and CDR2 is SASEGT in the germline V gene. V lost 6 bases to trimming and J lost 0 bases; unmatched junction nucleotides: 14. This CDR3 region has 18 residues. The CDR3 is CASSATPGGPYSNQPQHF. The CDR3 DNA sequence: TGTGCCAGCAGCGCTACTCCAGGGGGACCCTATAGCAATCAGCCCCAGCATTTT.